This is a list of T cell receptor beta chains from one sample in a study of long-term antiretroviral therapy in people with HIV. Repertoires were generated with immunoSEQ multiplex PCR, while TCRdb's copy carries only in-frame clones and drops some. The sample records around 26,000 clones, around 80% being singletons. Here the sequenced sample was unsorted PBMCs, taken 3 years after starting antiretroviral therapy. The receptors derive from a man aged 50-59 years with HIV. Each CDR3 is given with its conserved first and last residue. A D gene is named only where the DNA matches it firmly. A row's size may be missing; if present it is once, few, many or a size class.

len | abundance | j_gene | d_gene | v_gene | CDR3aa | CDR3nt
13 | - | TRBJ1-1 | - | TRBV11-2 | CASSSLGGTEAFF | TGTGCCAGCAGCTCCCTCGGGGGCACTGAAGCTTTCTTT
15 | - | TRBJ1-5 | TRBD1 | TRBV27 | CASSRLTGRDQPQHF | TGTGCCAGCAGCCGCCTGACAGGGAGGGATCAGCCCCAGCATTTT
16 | once | TRBJ2-7 | - | TRBV18 | CASSPGEVVRAYEQYF | TGTGCCAGCTCACCAGGGGAGGTTGTACGGGCCTACGAGCAGTACTTC
16 | - | TRBJ2-1 | TRBD1 | TRBV7-2 | CASSFWTGGGYNEQFF | TGTGCCAGCAGCTTCTGGACAGGGGGTGGCTACAATGAGCAGTTCTTC
12 | - | TRBJ2-3 | - | TRBV5-1 | CASSLASGTQYF | TGCGCCAGCAGCTTGGCAAGCGGTACGCAGTATTTT
17 | once | TRBJ1-3 | - | TRBV28 | CATRPGRIYRSGNTIYF | TGTGCCACCAGACCGGGACGGATATATCGCTCTGGAAACACCATATATTTT
16 | - | TRBJ1-5 | - | TRBV4-2 | CASSQGGPGSNQPQHF | TGTGCCAGCAGCCAAGGGGGGCCAGGTAGCAATCAGCCCCAGCATTTT
13 | - | TRBJ1-5 | - | TRBV7-6 | CASSLARGQPQHF | TGTGCCAGCAGCTTAGCCAGGGGACAGCCCCAGCATTTT
14 | - | TRBJ2-3 | - | TRBV6-5 | CASRRTPSTDTQYF | TGTGCCAGCAGACGCACGCCTAGCACAGATACGCAGTATTTT
14 | - | TRBJ2-7 | TRBD2 | TRBV10-1 | CASSELAESYEQYF | TGCGCCAGCAGTGAGCTAGCGGAATCCTACGAGCAGTACTTC
15 | - | TRBJ2-1 | - | TRBV18 | CASSPGLSSYNEQFF | TGTGCCAGCTCTCCGGGACTGAGCTCCTACAATGAGCAGTTCTTC
14 | once | TRBJ2-5 | - | TRBV6-6 | CASSYLGRQETQYF | TGTGCCAGCAGTTACCTTGGCAGGCAAGAGACCCAGTACTTC
14 | - | TRBJ2-1 | - | TRBV4-1 | CASSRLEPYNEQFF | TGCGCCAGCAGCCGTCTGGAGCCCTACAATGAGCAGTTCTTC
13 | - | TRBJ1-2 | - | TRBV2 | CASSDDGGNGYTF | TGTGCCAGCAGTGATGACGGGGGTAATGGCTACACCTTC
15 | - | TRBJ2-7 | TRBD2 | TRBV7-2 | CASSLEAGPYYEQYF | TGTGCCAGCAGCTTAGAAGCGGGGCCCTACTACGAGCAGTACTTC
15 | - | TRBJ2-7 | - | TRBV5-5 | CASSLGQTSIYEQYF | TGTGCCAGCAGCTTGGGACAGACTTCCATCTACGAGCAGTACTTC
14 | - | TRBJ1-1 | - | TRBV5-1 | CASSPRTLNTEAFF | TGCGCCAGCAGCCCTCGGACACTGAACACTGAAGCTTTCTTT
14 | - | TRBJ2-1 | - | TRBV19 | CASSPRTTYNEQFF | TGTGCCAGTAGTCCAAGGACTACTTACAATGAGCAGTTCTTC
16 | - | TRBJ2-2 | TRBD2 | TRBV13 | CASSPGLATNTGELFF | TGTGCCAGCAGCCCGGGACTAGCGACGAACACCGGGGAGCTGTTTTTT
14 | few | TRBJ1-2 | TRBD1 | TRBV10-3 | CAISGQGSNYGYTF | TGTGCCATCAGTGGACAGGGCTCTAACTATGGCTACACCTTC
13 | - | TRBJ2-7 | - | TRBV9 | CASSDTHSYEQYF | TGTGCCAGCAGCGACACACACTCCTACGAGCAGTACTTC
15 | - | TRBJ2-1 | - | TRBV28 | CASSPAGHSYNEQFF | TGTGCCAGCAGCCCCGCGGGACATTCCTACAATGAGCAGTTCTTC
14 | - | TRBJ2-1 | TRBD1 | TRBV27 | CASSLKTGANEQFF | TGTGCCAGCAGTCTCAAGACAGGGGCGAATGAGCAGTTCTTC
16 | - | TRBJ1-3 | - | TRBV5-4 | CASSLEVASSGNTIYF | TGTGCCAGCAGCTTGGAGGTGGCGAGCTCTGGAAACACCATATATTTT
16 | - | TRBJ2-1 | - | TRBV28 | CASSLWLAVEQDEQFF | TGTGCCAGCAGTTTATGGCTAGCTGTAGAGCAGGATGAGCAGTTCTTC
17 | - | TRBJ1-5 | - | TRBV19 | CASSIDSYGQVGQPQHF | TGTGCCAGTAGTATAGACTCATATGGCCAAGTGGGACAGCCCCAGCATTTT
12 | - | TRBJ1-5 | - | TRBV30 | CAWSRGFQPQHF | TGTGCCTGGTCCAGGGGCTTTCAGCCCCAGCATTTT
12 | - | TRBJ2-3 | TRBD1 | TRBV29-1 | CTMTGHTDTQYF | TGTACGATGACAGGGCACACAGATACGCAGTATTTT
13 | once | TRBJ1-2 | - | TRBV11-3 | CASSLGEDGGYTF | TGTGCCAGCAGCTTAGGGGAGGACGGAGGCTACACCTTC